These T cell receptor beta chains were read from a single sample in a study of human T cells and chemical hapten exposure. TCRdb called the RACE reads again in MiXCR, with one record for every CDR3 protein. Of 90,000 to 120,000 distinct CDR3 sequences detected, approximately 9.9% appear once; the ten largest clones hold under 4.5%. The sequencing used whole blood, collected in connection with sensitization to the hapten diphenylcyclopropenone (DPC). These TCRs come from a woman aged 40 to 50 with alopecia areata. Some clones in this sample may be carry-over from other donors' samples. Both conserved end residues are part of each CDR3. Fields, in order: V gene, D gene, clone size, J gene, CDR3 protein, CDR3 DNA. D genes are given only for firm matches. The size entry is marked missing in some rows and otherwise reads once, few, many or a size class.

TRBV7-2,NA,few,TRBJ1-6,CASNPDSGGFSYNSPLHF,TGTGCCAGCAACCCAGACTCGGGAGGCTTCTCCTATAATTCACCCCTCCACTTT
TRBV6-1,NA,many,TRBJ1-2,CASSTNNYGYTF,TGTGCCAGCAGTACCAATAACTACGGCTACACCTTC
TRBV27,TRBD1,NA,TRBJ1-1,CASSRGQGLQAFF,TGTGCCAGCAGTAGGGGACAGGGTCTTCAAGCTTTCTTT
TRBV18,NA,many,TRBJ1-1,CASSPARAMNTEAFF,TGTGCCAGCTCACCAGCCCGGGCCATGAACACTGAAGCTTTCTTT
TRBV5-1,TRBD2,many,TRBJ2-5,CASSFGLAGGGAETQYF,TGCGCCAGCAGCTTCGGACTAGCGGGAGGCGGAGCGGAGACCCAGTACTTC
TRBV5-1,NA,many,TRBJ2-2,CASSQGLVGTPRDTGELFF,TGCGCCAGCAGCCAGGGGTTAGTCGGGACCCCAAGGGACACCGGGGAGCTGTTTTTT
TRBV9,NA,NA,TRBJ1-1,CASSPAGSTEAFF,TGTGCCAGCAGCCCCGCGGGGTCCACTGAAGCTTTCTTT
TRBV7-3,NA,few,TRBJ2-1,CASSTGRNNEQFF,TGTGCCAGCAGCACCGGAAGGAACAATGAGCAGTTCTTC
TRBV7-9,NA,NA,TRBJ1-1,CASSLGVYTEAFF,TGTGCCAGCAGCTTGGGGGTGTACACTGAAGCTTTCTTT
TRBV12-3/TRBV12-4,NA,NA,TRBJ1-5,CASSLVGGTSQPQHF,TGTGCCAGCAGTTTAGTCGGGGGGACGAGTCAGCCCCAGCATTTT
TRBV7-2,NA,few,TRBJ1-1,CASSSGPGQQNTEAFF,TGTGCCAGCAGCTCGGGGCCCGGACAACAGAACACTGAAGCTTTCTTT
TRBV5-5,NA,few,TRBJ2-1,CASSLVGSSYNEQFF,TGTGCCAGCAGCTTAGTTGGGAGCTCCTACAATGAGCAGTTCTTC
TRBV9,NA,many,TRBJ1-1,CASSVGVGGNTEAFF,TGTGCCAGCAGCGTTGGAGTAGGAGGGAACACTGAAGCTTTCTTT
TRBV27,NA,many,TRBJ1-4,CASSLTTWRSVEKLFF,TGTGCCAGCAGTCTCACGACGTGGCGTAGCGTTGAAAAACTGTTTTTT
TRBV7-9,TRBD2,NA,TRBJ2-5,CASSGEAGGVAETQYF,TGTGCCAGCAGCGGTGAAGCGGGAGGGGTCGCGGAGACCCAGTACTTC
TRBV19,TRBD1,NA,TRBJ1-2,CASSTDRARSNYGYTF,TGTGCCAGTAGTACGGACAGGGCGAGGTCGAACTATGGCTACACCTTC
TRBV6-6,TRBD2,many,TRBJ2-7,CASSSGLAGAYEQYF,TGTGCCAGCAGTTCGGGACTAGCGGGAGCCTACGAGCAGTACTTC
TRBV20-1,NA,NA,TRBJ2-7,CSARPITGLSYEQYF,TGCAGTGCCCGACCCATTACAGGGTTATCCTACGAGCAGTACTTC
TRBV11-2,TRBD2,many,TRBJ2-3,CASSFTSGRATDTQYF,TGTGCCAGCAGCTTTACTAGCGGGAGGGCCACAGATACGCAGTATTTT
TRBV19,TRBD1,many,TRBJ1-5,CASSEGGQGRIGAASNQPQHF,TGTGCCAGTAGTGAAGGCGGACAGGGGAGGATAGGGGCGGCCAGCAATCAGCCCCAGCATTTT
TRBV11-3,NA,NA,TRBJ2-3,CASSPGLAQDTQYF,TGTGCCAGCAGCCCTGGACTGGCCCAAGATACGCAGTATTTT
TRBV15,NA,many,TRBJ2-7,CATSRRVGEQYF,TGTGCCACCAGCAGGAGGGTTGGGGAGCAGTACTTC
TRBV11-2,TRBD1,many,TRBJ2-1,CASSLASGGQFF,TGTGCCAGCAGCTTAGCTTCAGGGGGGCAGTTCTTC
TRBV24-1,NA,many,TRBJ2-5,CATRHSGAEETQYF,TGTGCCACCAGGCATTCTGGGGCTGAAGAGACCCAGTACTTC
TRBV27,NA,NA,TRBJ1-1,CASSLRENTEAFF,TGTGCCAGCAGTTTGAGGGAGAACACTGAAGCTTTCTTT
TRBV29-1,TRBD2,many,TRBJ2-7,CSVLAGVYEQYF,TGCAGCGTCCTAGCGGGGGTTTACGAGCAGTACTTC
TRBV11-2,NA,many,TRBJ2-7,CASSVRASASSYEQYF,TGTGCCAGCAGCGTCCGTGCTAGCGCCAGCTCCTACGAGCAGTACTTC
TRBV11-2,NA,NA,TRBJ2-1,CASSLSFRGAPYNEQFF,TGTGCCAGCAGCTTATCCTTCAGGGGGGCTCCCTACAATGAGCAGTTCTTC
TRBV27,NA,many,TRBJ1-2,CASSLSMSRSGYTF,TGTGCCAGCAGTTTATCGATGTCGAGGTCTGGCTACACCTTC
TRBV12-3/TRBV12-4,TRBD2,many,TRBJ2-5,CASSGGLAGAGETQYF,TGTGCCAGCAGTGGGGGACTAGCGGGAGCCGGGGAGACCCAGTACTTC
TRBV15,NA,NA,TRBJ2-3,CATSRAKDTQYF,TGTGCCACCAGCAGAGCAAAAGATACGCAGTATTTT
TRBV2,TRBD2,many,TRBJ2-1,CASSEAGVSYNEQFF,TGTGCCAGCAGTGAGGCGGGGGTCTCCTACAATGAGCAGTTCTTC
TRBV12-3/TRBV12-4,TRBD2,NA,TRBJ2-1,CASSFRRGFSGSGNEQFF,TGTGCCAGCAGTTTTCGGCGGGGATTTAGCGGGAGTGGGAATGAGCAGTTCTTC
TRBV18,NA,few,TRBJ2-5,CASSPTPETQYF,TGTGCCAGCTCACCGACACCAGAGACCCAGTACTTC
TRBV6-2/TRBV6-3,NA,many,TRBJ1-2,CASSPGQTYGYTF,TGTGCCAGCAGCCCAGGACAGACATATGGCTACACCTTC
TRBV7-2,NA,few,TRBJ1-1,CASSLLGNTEAFF,TGTGCCAGCAGCTTACTCGGGAACACTGAAGCTTTCTTT
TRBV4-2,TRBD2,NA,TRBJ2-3,CASSQPGLALDTQYF,TGTGCCAGCAGCCAACCGGGACTAGCGTTAGATACGCAGTATTTT
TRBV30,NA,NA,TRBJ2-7,CAWSVGSKNRPYEQYF,TGTGCCTGGAGTGTTGGAAGCAAGAACAGACCGTACGAGCAGTACTTC
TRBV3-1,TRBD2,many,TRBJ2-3,CVAGGPTDTQYF,TGCGTGGCGGGGGGGCCGACAGATACGCAGTATTTT
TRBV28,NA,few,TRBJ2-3,CASSRTAGLTDTQYF,TGTGCCAGCAGTCGAACAGCGGGTCTCACAGATACGCAGTATTTT
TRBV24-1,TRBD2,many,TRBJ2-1,CATSDKTSGSYNEQFF,TGTGCCACCAGTGATAAGACTAGCGGGAGTTACAATGAGCAGTTCTTC
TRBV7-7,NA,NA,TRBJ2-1,CASSLGRSYNEQFF,TGTGCTAGCAGCCTCGGCCGCTCCTACAATGAGCAGTTCTTC
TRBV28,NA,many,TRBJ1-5,CASSFPQANQPQHF,TGTGCCAGCAGTTTCCCGCAGGCGAATCAGCCCCAGCATTTT
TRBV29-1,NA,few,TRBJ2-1,CSVEIGAKYNEQFF,TGCAGCGTTGAAATTGGGGCCAAATACAATGAGCAGTTCTTC
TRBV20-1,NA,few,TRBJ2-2,CSALRERELFF,TGCAGTGCTCTAAGAGAGCGGGAGCTGTTTTTT
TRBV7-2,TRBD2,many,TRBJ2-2,CASSLRLASNGELFF,TGTGCCAGCAGCTTAAGACTAGCGAGTAACGGGGAGCTGTTTTTT
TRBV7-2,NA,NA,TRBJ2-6,CASSLQAPSGANVLTF,TGTGCCAGCAGCCTACAGGCTCCCTCTGGGGCCAACGTCCTGACTTTC
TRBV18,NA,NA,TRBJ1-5,CASSPLGEGNQPQHF,TGTGCCAGCTCGCCGCTCGGGGAGGGTAATCAGCCCCAGCATTTT
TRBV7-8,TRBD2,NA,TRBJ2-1,CASSPLAGNNNEQFF,TGTGCCAGCAGCCCACTAGCGGGAAACAACAATGAGCAGTTCTTC
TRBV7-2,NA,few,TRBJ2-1,CASSLLSYRADEQFF,TGTGCCAGCAGCTTACTCTCCTACAGGGCGGATGAGCAGTTCTTC
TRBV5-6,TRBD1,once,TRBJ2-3,CASSLPGQGSTDTQYF,TGTGCCAGCAGCCTACCGGGACAGGGGAGCACAGATACGCAGTATTTT
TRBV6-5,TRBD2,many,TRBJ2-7,CASRQIAGVLSYEQYF,TGTGCCAGCAGACAAATAGCGGGAGTACTCTCCTACGAGCAGTACTTC
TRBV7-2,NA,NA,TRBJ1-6,CASSPADSTYNSPLHF,TGTGCCAGCAGCCCGGCCGACAGTACCTATAATTCACCCCTCCACTTT
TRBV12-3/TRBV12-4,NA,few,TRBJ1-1,CASSPNYRENTEAFF,TGTGCCAGCAGCCCAAACTACAGAGAGAACACTGAAGCTTTCTTT
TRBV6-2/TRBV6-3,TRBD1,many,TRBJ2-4,CASSYWTGPLAKNIQYF,TGTGCCAGCAGTTACTGGACAGGGCCCCTAGCCAAAAACATTCAGTACTTC